The 12 T cell receptor beta chains below were found in one sample sequenced in a study of T cell repertoires in ileal Crohn's disease. Assay used: immunoSEQ multiplex PCR; TCRdb lists only in-frame clones, some missing. The table shows roughly 6,800 clones, with roughly 70% occurring only once. Time point specified: proximal margin of the surgical specimen (macroscopically non-inflamed). The specimen sequenced was ileal tissue. Receptors were obtained from an adult with Crohn's disease.

The chain uses TRBV27 and TRBJ2-7; no clear D gene. Trimming stripped 5 bases from V and 6 bases from J, with 20 bases between. The length of the CDR3 is 15 residues. Germline V gene sequence: CDR1 MNHEY, CDR2 SMNVEV (reference sequence). The CDR3 DNA reads as TGTGCCAGCAGTAAACCTCGTGGCCTGGGTGGCGAGCAGTACTTC. Translation gives CASSKPRGLGGEQYF.

The CDR3 nucleotides read TGTGCCAGTAGGGAGGGGGGTGGCACTGAAGCTTTCTTT. Translating gives CASREGGGTEAFF. The J gene is TRBJ1-1, the V gene TRBV19, with a weak D call TRBD1 (6 bases). The CDR3 is 13 residues long. CDR1 and CDR2 (germline): LNHDA, SQIVND (reference sequence). The germline V and J ends were trimmed by 6 bases and 4 bases, with 12 bases remaining between them.

In this sample, this clone turned up once. This chain uses TRBV10-3 with TRBJ2-2; TRBD2 is a possible D gene (6 bases). V lost 10 bases and J 3 bases, leaving 27 bases between the germline ends. CDR1 ENHRY and CDR2 SYGVKD come from the germline V gene. The CDR3 length is 18 residues. The CDR3 reads CASRGPSTGGTDTGELFF. The CDR3, as DNA: TGTGCCAGCAGAGGACCCTCCACGGGCGGGACTGACACCGGGGAGCTGTTTTTT.

This clone is termed large. The rearrangement joins TRBV6-5 to TRBJ2-5, with D uncertain. This CDR3 spans 13 amino acids. The V gene lost 6 bases and the J gene lost 0 bases, with 8 bases spanning the gap. Germline assignment: CDR1 MNHEY and CDR2 SVGAGI. CDR3 in DNA: TGTGCCAGCAGCCAAGGGCACCAAGAGACCCAGTACTTC. Its translation: CASSQGHQETQYF.

CDR3 region: CSVEGIDGATGELFF. In DNA form, the CDR3 reads TGCAGCGTTGAAGGGATCGACGGGGCCACCGGGGAGCTGTTTTTT. The genes are TRBV29-1 and TRBJ2-2; D is possibly TRBD1 or TRBD2 (5 bases each). CDR3 length: 15 amino acids. The germline V and J ends were trimmed by 1 base and 4 bases, with 13 bases remaining between them. The germline V gene has CDR1 SQVTM and CDR2 ANQGSEA.

The chain employs TRBV7-2 and TRBJ2-7, with 11 bases matching TRBD2. The CDR3 covers 16 residues. V was pared by 3 bases and J by 2 bases, with 6 bases of the junction left unmatched. CDR1 is SGHTA and CDR2 is FQGNSA in the germline V gene. CDR3 coding DNA: TGTGCCAGCAGCTTCCCCAGACTAGCGGGAACCTACGAGCAGTACTTC. It translates to CASSFPRLAGTYEQYF.

The V call is TRBV6-1, the J call TRBJ1-4; D is ambiguous. Deletions cut 0 bases from V and 5 bases from J, with 4 bases between. CDR3 length: 13 amino acids. The germline V gene has CDR1 MNHNS and CDR2 SASEGT. CDR3 protein: CASSEARNEKLFF. The CDR3 DNA reads TGTGCCAGCAGTGAAGCTCGAAATGAAAAACTGTTTTTT.

The chain recombines TRBV14 with TRBJ2-5; 9 nucleotides line up with TRBD2. V shed 2 bases and J 5 bases; nucleotides not matched to a gene: 6. The CDR3 loop spans 15 amino acids. From germline, CDR1 is SGHDN and CDR2 FVKESK. The CDR3 DNA reads as TGTGCCAGCAGCCAAAGACTAGCGGAGACGGAGACCCAGTACTTC. As protein: CASSQRLAETETQYF.

This clone was recorded a few times. The chain has TRBV7-2 and TRBJ1-1; D might be TRBD1 (6 bases). CDR1 and CDR2 (germline): SGHTA, FQGNSA. This CDR3 is built from 15 residues. V lost 4 bases, J lost 10 bases, and 22 bases lay in between. The CDR3 here is CASSSTNSGAGGAFF. DNA for the CDR3: TGTGCCAGCAGCTCGACGAATTCAGGGGCTGGTGGAGCTTTCTTT.

By sample fraction, this clone is medium-sized. This chain uses TRBV20-1 with TRBJ1-1, with D possibly TRBD1 on 6 matching bases. Germline values: CDR1 DFQATT, CDR2 SNEGSKA (reference sequence). Trimming removed 5 bases from V and 10 bases from J, with 14 bases in between. The CDR3 spans 11 residues. The CDR3, as DNA: TGCAGTGCTTCTCGAGCGGGGGCAGCTTTCTTT. Protein sequence: CSASRAGAAFF.

This clone was observed a few times. The V gene is TRBV29-1, the J gene TRBJ1-3; D ambiguous. The V gene lost 4 bases and the J gene lost 0 bases, with 4 bases spanning the gap. This CDR3 is 12 amino acids long. Germline assignment: CDR1 SQVTM and CDR2 ANQGSEA. In nucleotides, the CDR3 is TGCAGCGTTGGCTCCTCTGGAAACACCATATATTTT. This translates into CSVGSSGNTIYF. The full variable domain, its missing parts supplied by reference TRBV29-1 and TRBJ1-3, is SAVISQKPSRDICQRGTSLTIQCQVDSQVTMMFWYRQQPGQSLTLIATANQGSEATYESGFVIDKFPISRPNLTFSTLTVSNMSPEDSSIYLCSVGSSGNTIYFGEGSWLTVV.

The rearrangement joins TRBV11-2 to TRBJ1-5; 10 positions match TRBD1. The CDR3 is 15 amino acids. Germline CDR1 and CDR2: SGHAT and FQNNGV. V lost 0 bases and J lost 9; bases outside the gene matches: 5. CDR3 protein: CASSLDGDRGGPQHF. CDR3 coding DNA: TGTGCCAGCAGCTTAGATGGGGACAGGGGAGGGCCCCAGCATTTT.